Listed here is a single T cell receptor beta chain. V was pared by 7 bases and J by 5 bases, with 17 bases between. The CDR3 consists of 14 residues. Germline CDR1 and CDR2: SGHTA and FQGNSA. The data are from a study of blood T cell repertoires in COVID-19. Study at large: The samples span acute and convalescent COVID-19 from the United States, Italy and Spain.

In the source study's methods: Estimation of nucleated cell counts relied on the amplification of reference gene primers. Some clones are missing from TCRdb's copy, which holds only in-frame ones; the method was immunoSEQ multiplex PCR. Clone size and V and J calls were adopted from that table, with D and trimming inferred from the DNA. The sample lists some 150,000 clones; around 84% were seen once. The TCR originated in a woman aged 55-75 years with acute or convalescent COVID-19. The sequencing input was peripheral blood. This sequence joins TRBV7-2 and TRBJ1-2, with D possibly being TRBD1 (6 bases). CDR3 DNA: TGTGCCAGCACCCCACAGGGATGGAGGTATGGCTACACCTTC. Encoded protein: CASTPQGWRYGYTF.